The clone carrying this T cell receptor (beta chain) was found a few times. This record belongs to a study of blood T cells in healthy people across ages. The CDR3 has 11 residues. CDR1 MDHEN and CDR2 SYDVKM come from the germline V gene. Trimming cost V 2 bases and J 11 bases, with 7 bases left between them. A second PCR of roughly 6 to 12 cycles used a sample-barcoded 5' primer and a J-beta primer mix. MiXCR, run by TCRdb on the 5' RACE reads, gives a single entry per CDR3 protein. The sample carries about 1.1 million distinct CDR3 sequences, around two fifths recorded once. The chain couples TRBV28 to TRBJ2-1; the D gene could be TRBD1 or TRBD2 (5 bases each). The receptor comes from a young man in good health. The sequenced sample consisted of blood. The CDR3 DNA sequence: TGTGCCAGCAGTTTAAGGGACCAGCAGTTCTTC. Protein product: CASSLRDQQFF.